This TCR beta chain was profiled in a study of response to subunit inactivated influenza vaccine. General observations from the study: Authors proposed each seasonal influenza vaccination draws in few new T cells.

V dropped 1 base and J dropped 8 bases, with 6 bases sitting between them. Germline lookup yields CDR1 SNHLY and CDR2 FYNNEI. The CDR3 spans 12 residues. Each CDR3 protein is one row after TCRdb ran MiXCR on the RT-PCR reads. In the table there are under 950,000 distinct CDR3 sequences, around 20% of which are singletons. This clonotype was counted between two and nine times. Its antigen is still unknown. The sample here was PBMCs from blood, taken approximately 5 days after vaccination. The TCR originated in a man aged 50 to 60 who received an inactivated influenza vaccine. The chain recombines TRBV2 with TRBJ2-1; no clear D gene. CDR3 loop: CASSEDHDEQFF. The CDR3 nucleotides are TGTGCCAGCAGTGAAGACCACGATGAGCAGTTCTTC.